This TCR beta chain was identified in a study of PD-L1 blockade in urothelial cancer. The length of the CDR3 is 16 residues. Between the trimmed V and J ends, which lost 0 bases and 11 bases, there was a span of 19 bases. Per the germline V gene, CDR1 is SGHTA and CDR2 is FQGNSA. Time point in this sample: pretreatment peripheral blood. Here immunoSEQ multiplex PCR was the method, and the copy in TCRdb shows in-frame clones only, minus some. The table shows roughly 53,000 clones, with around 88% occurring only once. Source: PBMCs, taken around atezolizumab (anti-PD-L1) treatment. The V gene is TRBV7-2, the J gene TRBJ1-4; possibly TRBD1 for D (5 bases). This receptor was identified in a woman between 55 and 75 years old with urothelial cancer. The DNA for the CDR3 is TGTGCCAGCAGCTTAGCGCGGGGCAGGGCGGGGGGGAAACTGTTTTTT. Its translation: CASSLARGRAGGKLFF.